This paragraph reports one T cell receptor (beta chain). Its antigen is unidentified. The sample is drawn from a study of CD8 T cells in ankylosing spondylitis. General observations from the study: About 8 highly homologous variants made up a TCR beta motif, and this motif appeared characteristic of ankylosing spondylitis blood. Disease-linked clones bore a CD8+ phenotype and were relatively rare in peripheral blood.

TCRdb passed the 5' RACE reads through MiXCR, listing each CDR3 protein once. The sample carries over 600,000 distinct CDR3 sequences, around 17% recorded once. The V end lost 3 bases, the J end lost 1 base, and 15 bases lay between the germline ends. The germline V gene has CDR1 SGHVS and CDR2 FQNEAQ. The CDR3 consists of 17 residues. The source of this sequence is a male donor with ankylosing spondylitis. The chain uses TRBV7-8 and TRBJ2-2, with D possibly being TRBD1 or TRBD2 (5 bases each). Sequencing was carried out using blood, either unsorted or a sorted T cell fraction (not recorded which). CDR3 DNA sequence: TGTGCCAGCAGCTTTAGTAGGGACGGAAGGAACACCGGGGAGCTGTTTTTT. Protein product: CASSFSRDGRNTGELFF.